This T cell receptor beta chain was captured by sequencing in a study of shared clonotypes between healthy human individuals (dated by TCRdb to about 2020). About the study as a whole: The cohort included three men and a couple of women between 18 and 49 years of age. Per donor, three plates each were used for CD4 naive and CD4 memory, two for CD8 naive, and one for CD8 memory. The study deeply sequenced blood TCR repertoires of five healthy adults to estimate repertoire size and the extent of clonotype sharing between individuals. To increase sequencing depth and limit assay-specific biases, different laboratories used diverse techniques to prepare libraries and sequence TCR repertoires. Leukapheresis yielded between about 0.85 and 10 billion PBMCs per donor. The full study reports these points: Sampling was restricted to blood, and TCR repertoires in tissues likely differ from the TCR repertoires found in blood. Compared with non-shared clonotypes, clonotypes shared by all four sorted-subset donors had higher generation probabilities. Pairwise subsampling indicated that sequencing depth was expected to affect the degree of clonotype sharing among donors. Around 5% of naive CD4, 3.5% of naive CD8, approximately 2.2% of memory CD4, and 0.35% to 0.4% of memory CD8 clonotypes were shared across several donors. Naive subsets generally had larger estimated clonotype richness than memory subsets. Rarefaction of sorted-subset datasets indicated incomplete sequencing despite the large sequencing depth. The genetic and exposure-history diversity represented was limited by the small number of donors.

Reading the germline V gene gives CDR1 MGHRA and CDR2 YSYEKL. Its CDR3 holds 15 amino acids, cysteine through phenylalanine. Left in the record is the CDR3 DNA by itself, 45 bases read in frame from the first base. At the junction V is shortened by 3 bases and J by 8 bases; bases outside the gene matches: 6. CD8 naive samples were obtained by positive selection for CCR7 among CD45RO-negative cells, yielding a CD45RA+CCR7+ population from which TemRA cells were excluded. The donors were healthy, HIV-negative adults with no recently reported acute infections or vaccinations. Only Caucasian adults living in Nashville, Tennessee, USA were represented among the donors. Blood was collected by leukapheresis, and PBMCs were isolated by Ficoll-Histopaque density gradient centrifugation and then cryopreserved in liquid nitrogen vapor phase. Purity and quantity of every magnetically sorted T cell population were checked by analytical flow cytometry. Genomic DNA was isolated from each sorted fraction and quantified by UV absorbance on a Nanodrop 2000c.

About this clone: Its antigen specificity is not known. Base qualities are not recorded, but no much larger clone differs from it by a single base.

TCR CDR3 regions were amplified from genomic DNA by multiplex PCR using the deep immunoSEQ assay. Genomic DNA extracted from each cell subset was distributed evenly over all wells of several immunoSEQ 96-well plates, and each plate served as one replicate. For sorted subsets, each replicate PCR was loaded with 200 ng genomic DNA, equivalent to about 30,000 T cell genomes. Purified libraries were quantified with a Qubit 3.0 fluorometer, sized on a Bioanalyzer 2100, and re-quantified with the KAPA Library Quantification kit. Each immunoSEQ 96-well plate was sequenced on its own single-read 150-cycle Illumina NextSeq 550 flow cell. Per the source publication's procedure: Because the immunoSEQ output included only junctional sequences and no quality scores, the filtering could not be the same as the filtering used for full-length reads. Sequences were annotated with PyIR, a Python wrapper for IgBLAST v1.9, and V/J genes and CDR3 were assigned using IMGT germline references. Reads were removed for weak V/J assignments (E-value above 1e-6), missing CDR3, stop codons, out-of-frame junctions, or ambiguous translated residues. V3J clonotypes were defined as sequences sharing the same inferred V gene, J gene, and CDR3 amino acid sequence. To compute the percentage overlap between repertoires, the number of shared unique clonotypes was divided by the size of the smaller repertoire. RTK rarefaction, the Chao1 estimator, and Recon v2.1 estimates of unobserved clonotypes were used to assess repertoire richness. For all TCRbeta clonotypes obtained by the gDNA method from a handful of donors, generation probabilities were computed with OLGA. TCRdb stores this immuneACCESS table with in-frame sequences only. Part of the clones is absent; in the studies checked, under half of the shortfall reflects unresolved V genes, and no reason is known for the rest. That table is the source of V, J and clone size, and D and trimming were worked out from the DNA. This sample is represented by around 1,900,000 clones; 85% to 95% of them were singletons. The biggest ten clones account for about 1.7% of the sample.

The rearrangement joined TRBV4-1 to TRBJ1-4, and TRBD1 aligns with 10 junction nucleotides. This TCR was recovered from a man aged 18 to 29 in good health. Some clones in this sample may be carry-over from other donors' samples. Material: naive CD8+ T cells from PBMCs. This specimen's cell subset or site label, per the study, means: CD45RA+CCR7+. The CDR3 region has the sequence CASSHPGTGDEKLFF. The nucleotide sequence is TGCGCCAGCAGCCACCCCGGGACAGGGGACGAAAAACTGTTTTTT.